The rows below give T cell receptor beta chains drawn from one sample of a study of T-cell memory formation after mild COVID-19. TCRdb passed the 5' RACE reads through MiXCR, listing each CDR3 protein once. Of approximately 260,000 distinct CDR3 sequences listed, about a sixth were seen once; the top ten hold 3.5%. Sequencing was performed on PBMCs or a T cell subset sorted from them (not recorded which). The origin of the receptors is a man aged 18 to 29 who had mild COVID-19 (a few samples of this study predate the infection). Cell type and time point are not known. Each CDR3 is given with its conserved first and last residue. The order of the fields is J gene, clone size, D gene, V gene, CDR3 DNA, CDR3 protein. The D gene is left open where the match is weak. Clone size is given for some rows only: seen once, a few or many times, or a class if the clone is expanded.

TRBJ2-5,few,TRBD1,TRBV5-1,TGCGCCAGCAGCCTCGGGACAGTCGGATCAGAGACCCAGTACTTC,CASSLGTVGSETQYF
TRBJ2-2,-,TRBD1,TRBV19,TGTGCCAGTAGTATAGAAGGGACAGTAACCGGGGAGCTGTTTTTT,CASSIEGTVTGELFF
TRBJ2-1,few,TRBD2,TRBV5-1,TGCGCCAGCGAACTAGCGGGGAACTCCTACAATGAGCAGTTCTTC,CASELAGNSYNEQFF
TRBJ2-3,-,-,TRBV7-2,TGTGCCAGCAGCTTAGACAGCTCCACAGATACGCAGTATTTT,CASSLDSSTDTQYF
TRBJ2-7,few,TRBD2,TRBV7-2,TGTGCCAGCAGCTTAGGAGCGGGGAACAACGAGCAGTACTTC,CASSLGAGNNEQYF
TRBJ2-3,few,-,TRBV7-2,TGTGCCAGCAGCCACGGGTCCACAGATACGCAGTATTTT,CASSHGSTDTQYF
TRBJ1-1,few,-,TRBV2,TGTGCCGCGTCGGGGGATATGAACACTGAAGCTTTCTTT,CAASGDMNTEAFF
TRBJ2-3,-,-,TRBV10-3,TGTGCCATCAGTGAGGACGGACTGGCCACAGATACGCAGTATTTT,CAISEDGLATDTQYF
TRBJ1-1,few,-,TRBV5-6,TGTGCCAGCACCCCTCGTTTTAGACCAGGGTCTGAAGCTTTCTTT,CASTPRFRPGSEAFF
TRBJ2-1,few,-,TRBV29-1,TGCAGCGTTGAAGAGGGCTCGCGGCAGAGCTCCTACAATGAGCAGTTCTTC,CSVEEGSRQSSYNEQFF
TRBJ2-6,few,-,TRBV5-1,TGCGCCAGCAGCAACACAGGTGATGGGGCCAACGTCCTGACTTTC,CASSNTGDGANVLTF
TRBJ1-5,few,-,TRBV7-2,TGTGCCAGCAGCTTACATTATAGCAATCAGCCCCAGCATTTT,CASSLHYSNQPQHF
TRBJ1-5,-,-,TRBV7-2,TGTGCCAGCAGCTTAGGTCGTTCGCAGCCCCAGCATTTT,CASSLGRSQPQHF
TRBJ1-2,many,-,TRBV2,TGTGCCAGCAGTGAACAGGGAGGAGCCTATGGCTACACCTTC,CASSEQGGAYGYTF
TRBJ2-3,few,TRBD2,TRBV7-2,TGTGCCAGCAGCTCCAGCCTAGCGGGGATCGCAGATACGCAGTATTTT,CASSSSLAGIADTQYF
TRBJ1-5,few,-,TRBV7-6,TGTGCCAGCAGCTTAGGGTCCGGCATCCGCAATCAGCCCCAGCATTTT,CASSLGSGIRNQPQHF
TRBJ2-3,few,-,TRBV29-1,TGCAGCGTGAGAAAAGATACGCAGTATTTT,CSVRKDTQYF
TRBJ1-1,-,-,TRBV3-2,TGTGCCAGCAGCCAGACCCAGCGTACGGGGGCGGGGCCGATCTTGAACACTGAAGCTTTCTTT,CASSQTQRTGAGPILNTEAFF
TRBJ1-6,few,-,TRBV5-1,TGCGCCAGCAGCTTGGACAAGTCAAATTCACCCCTCCACTTT,CASSLDKSNSPLHF
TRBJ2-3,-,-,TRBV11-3,TGTGCCAGCAGCCCGGCCGGGACACAAGCTACAGATACGCAGTATTTT,CASSPAGTQATDTQYF
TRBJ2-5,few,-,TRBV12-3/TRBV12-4,TGTGCCAGCACCGCATGGGGAAGCTTTCAAGAGACCCAGTACTTC,CASTAWGSFQETQYF
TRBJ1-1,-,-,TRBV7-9,TGTGCCAGCGGCTTCGACGGGTTCCCTGAAGCTTTCTTT,CASGFDGFPEAFF
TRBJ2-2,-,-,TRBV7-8,TGTGCCAGCAGCTTACGGGTACTCACTGGGAACACCGGGGAGCTGTTTTTT,CASSLRVLTGNTGELFF
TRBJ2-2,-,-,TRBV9,TGTGCCAGCAGCGTCGGGGGAAACACCGGGGAGCTGTTTTTT,CASSVGGNTGELFF
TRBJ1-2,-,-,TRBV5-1,TGCGCCAGCAGCTTGGCCCTTGGCCAGGGTGGCACCTTC,CASSLALGQGGTF
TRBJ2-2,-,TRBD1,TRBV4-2,TGTGCCAGCAGTAGACAGGGCTCGAACACCGGGGAGCTGTTTTTT,CASSRQGSNTGELFF
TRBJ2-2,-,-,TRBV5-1,TGCGCCAGCAGCTTGGACGTCACCGGGGAGCTGTTTTTT,CASSLDVTGELFF
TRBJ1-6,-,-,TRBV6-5,TGTGCCAGCAGTTACTCGAACGGCGGGGCCCATAATTCACCCCTCCACTTT,CASSYSNGGAHNSPLHF
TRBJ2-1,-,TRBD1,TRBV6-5,TGTGCCAGCAGTTACCCGGGACAGGGAGGCGAGCAGTTCTTC,CASSYPGQGGEQFF
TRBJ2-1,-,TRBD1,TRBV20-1,TGCAGTGCCACCAGACAGGGGGAGGCTGAGCAGTTCTTC,CSATRQGEAEQFF
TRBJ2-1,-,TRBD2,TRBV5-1,TGCGCCAGCAGCCTGGGAGGGCAGGTACTCAATGAGCAGTTCTTC,CASSLGGQVLNEQFF
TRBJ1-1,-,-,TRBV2,TGTGCCAGCACCACCCAAGAGCGGGGTATGACTGAAGCTTTCTTT,CASTTQERGMTEAFF
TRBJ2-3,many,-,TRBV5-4,TGTGCCAGCAGCCCCCCCGACAGCCCCCCTAGCACAGATACGCAGTATTTT,CASSPPDSPPSTDTQYF
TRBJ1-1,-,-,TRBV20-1,TGCAGTGCTACATCCGGGACGGACAACACTGAAGCTTTCTTT,CSATSGTDNTEAFF
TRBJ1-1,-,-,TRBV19,TGTGCCAGTAGTATAGATCAAGCTTTCTTT,CASSIDQAFF
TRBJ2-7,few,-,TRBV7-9,TGTGCCAGCAGCGAGCCTCCGGGGGGCCTCTACGAGCAGTACTTC,CASSEPPGGLYEQYF
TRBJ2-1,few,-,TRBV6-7,TGTGCCAGCCATAGGGGGGGCAGGGGGCTCTACAATGAGCAGTTCTTC,CASHRGGRGLYNEQFF
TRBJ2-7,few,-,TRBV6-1,TGTGCCAGCAGTGAAAATCCTAGCAGGGAGCAGTACTTC,CASSENPSREQYF
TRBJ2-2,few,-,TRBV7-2,TGTGCCAGCAGCTTCTCCCACATGTACGGGGAGCTGTTTTTT,CASSFSHMYGELFF
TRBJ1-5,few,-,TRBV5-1,TGCGCCAGCAGCTTGGATGCCACAGGGTCGAACAATCAGCCCCAGCATTTT,CASSLDATGSNNQPQHF